This T cell receptor (beta chain) was recorded in a study of regulatory T cells in long-lasting Graves disease. Regarding the study as a whole: New patients shared 950 to 1,000 public clonotypes, fewer than the approximately 2,700 shared by persistent patients. TRBV28, TRBJ1-2 and TRBJ2-5 were segments that persistent disease favored.

This clonotype was found many times. The antigen is undetermined. Through Arm-PCR of CDR3 regions and iRepertoire HTBI primers, TCR beta libraries were built. TCRdb itself ran the multiplex PCR reads through MiXCR, one entry per CDR3 protein. Of a few hundred thousand distinct CDR3 sequences in the sample, over 15% were seen once. The CDR3 length is 14 residues. Germline V gene lookup returns CDR1 MDHEN and CDR2 SYDVKM. V gave up 1 base and J gave up 2 bases, with 6 bases separating them. Time point denoted: newly diagnosed GD, antithyroid drugs for less than 3 months. Isolated PBMC RNA provided the starting material for the TCR library. The sample also formed part of further work on T cells in Graves' hyperthyroidism and ophthalmopathy. As that study records: The TCR CDR3 first-round RT-PCR relied on the HTBI primer set.

This TCR came from a man aged 35-49 years with Graves disease. The rearrangement links TRBV28 to TRBJ1-5, with unresolved D. The starting material was peripheral blood mononuclear cells (PBMCs), obtained at new diagnosis, from a patient treated with antithyroid drugs. The CDR3 sequence: CASSLSSRNQPQHF. CDR3 nucleotide sequence: TGTGCCAGCAGTTTATCCTCGCGCAATCAGCCCCAGCATTTT.